These 18 T cell receptor beta chains were all obtained from the same sample, sequenced in a study of T cell repertoires in aging, cancer and after chemotherapy. A mixed TRB-A/B primer pool amplified rearranged TRB by multiplex touch-down PCR. TCRdb called the multiplex PCR reads again in MiXCR, with one record for every CDR3 protein. The data hold nearly 5,000 distinct CDR3 sequences, with approximately 33% observed a single time. TCR beta rearrangements were amplified from peripheral blood genomic DNA. The sequenced sample consisted of blood. These TCRs come from a human donor with a blood cancer. The donor label of this sample is uncertain.

By frequency in the sample, this clonotype is medium-sized (0.01 to 0.1%). The V and J genes are TRBV19 and TRBJ1-5; 8 bases are shared with TRBD1. V lost 6 bases, J lost 4 bases, and 14 bases stayed unmatched. The CDR3 spans 17 residues. From germline, CDR1 is LNHDA and CDR2 SQIVND (reference sequence). CDR3 DNA: TGTGCCAGTAGGTCTAGGATTCGACAGGGGCTGAATCAGCCCCAGCATTTT. Its protein is CASRSRIRQGLNQPQHF.

The V and J genes are TRBV7-2 and TRBJ1-1; no clear D gene. Deletions cut 3 bases from V and 0 bases from J, with 8 bases between. The germline V gene encodes CDR1 SGHTA and CDR2 FQGNSA. CDR3 length: 14 amino acids. The chain's CDR3 is CASSFLPLNTEAFF. The CDR3 DNA is TGTGCCAGCAGCTTCCTCCCCTTGAACACTGAAGCTTTCTTT.

The chain employs TRBV5-1 and TRBJ1-2; D not certain. V lost 4 bases and J lost 6, with 22 bases in between. CDR3 length: 16 residues. CDR1 and CDR2 (germline): SGHRS, YFSETQ. The CDR3 DNA is TGCGCCAGCAGCGGGATCGGGAACCTACCCCCACATGGCTACACCTTC. This translates into CASSGIGNLPPHGYTF.

This clonotype has more than one count but fewer than ten. In nucleotides, the CDR3 is TGTGCCACCAGCAGAGATCTGGGTAATGAGCAGTTCTTC. It codes for CATSRDLGNEQFF. V and J are TRBV15 and TRBJ2-1; no firm D call. V lost 0 bases to trimming and J lost 7 bases, with 7 bases between them. This CDR3 region has 13 residues. Per the germline V gene, CDR1 is LNHNV and CDR2 is YYDKDF (reference sequence). Variable domain in full (rest from reference TRBV15 and TRBJ2-1): DAMVIQNPRYQVTQFGKPVTLSCSQTLNHNVMYWYQQKSSQAPKLLFHYYDKDFNNEADTPDNFQSRRPNTSFCFLDIRSPGLGDTAMYLCATSRDLGNEQFFGPGTRLTVL.

This clonotype was counted between two and nine times. The V and J genes are TRBV6-2 or TRBV6-3 and TRBJ1-6; 7 bases agree with TRBD1. The germline V gene encodes CDR1 MNHEY and CDR2 SVGEGT. Trimming took 6 bases from V and 8 from J; bases not matched to a gene: 7. The CDR3 has 14 amino acids. Here the CDR3 DNA reads TGTGCCAGCAGCCTGACAGGGTCCGATTCACCCCTCCACTTT. Protein product: CASSLTGSDSPLHF.

This clonotype counts as medium-sized. CDR3 protein: CSAAGPEAFF. The CDR3 DNA sequence: TGCAGCGCCGCGGGGCCTGAAGCTTTCTTT. This chain links TRBV29-1 with TRBJ1-1; D is perhaps TRBD1 (5 bases). Germline-derived CDR1 and CDR2 are SQVTM and ANQGSEA. The CDR3 is 10 residues long. Trimming pared 7 bases from V and 6 bases from J, leaving 9 bases between.

The rearrangement links TRBV6-2 or TRBV6-3 to TRBJ2-7; 10 positions match TRBD1. The CDR3 is made up of 17 amino acids. The V segment lost 1 base and the J segment 1 base; nucleotides outside the gene matches: 7. CDR1 is MNHEY, CDR2 SVGEGT, per germline. CDR3 DNA: TGTGCCAGCAGTTACTTATCTCGGGACAGGGGATCCTACGAGCAGTACTTC. Its translation is CASSYLSRDRGSYEQYF.

By share of the sample, this clonotype is large (0.1 to 1%). The chain employs TRBV29-1 and TRBJ2-2; 7 nucleotides line up with TRBD1. Trimming cost V 5 bases and J 1 base; bases outside gene matches: 4. This CDR3 spans 14 amino acids. The germline CDR1 and CDR2 sequences are SQVTM and ANQGSEA. The DNA of the CDR3 is TGCAGCGTTAGGAGACAGGGGAACACCGGGGAGCTGTTTTTT. Translated: CSVRRQGNTGELFF.

This clonotype was seen only a few times. The V gene is TRBV7-9, the J gene TRBJ2-7; unclear D gene. V shed 2 bases and J shed 3 bases, with 8 bases lying between them. Looked up from germline, CDR1 is SEHNR and CDR2 is FQNEAQ (reference sequence). This CDR3 region has 13 residues. The CDR3 DNA sequence: TGTGCCAGCAGCTTAATCATAGGCTACGAGCAGTACTTC. Protein: CASSLIIGYEQYF.

This clonotype has a handful of counts. The V call is TRBV24-1, the J call TRBJ2-7; 7 bases fit TRBD2. The V gene's germline CDR1 is KGHDR and CDR2 SFDVKD. Germline trimming cut 5 bases from V and 5 bases from J; bases unmatched to any gene: 8. This CDR3 comprises 14 residues. This chain's CDR3 is CATSGPGGLDEQYF. The DNA for the CDR3 is TGTGCCACCAGTGGCCCCGGGGGGTTAGACGAGCAGTACTTC.

This clonotype occurred a few times. The chain recombines TRBV6-6 with TRBJ2-1; D assignment may be TRBD1 or TRBD2 (6 bases each). Looked up from germline, CDR1 is MNHNY and CDR2 is SVGAGI (reference sequence). V lost 4 bases and J lost 7, with 11 bases in between. The CDR3 covers 13 residues. CDR3 sequence (DNA): TGTGCCAGCAGTTTGACAGGAGGGAATGAGCAGTTCTTC. Protein: CASSLTGGNEQFF.

Relative to its sample, this clonotype is medium-sized. The gene calls are TRBV6-2 or TRBV6-3 and TRBJ2-7, with D possibly matching TRBD1 (6 bases). The CDR3 is made up of 16 amino acids. Germline V lookup: CDR1 MNHEY, CDR2 SVGEGT. Trimming stripped 4 bases from V and 0 bases from J, with 16 bases between. The CDR3 reads CASSSDRGRGSYEQYF. CDR3 DNA: TGTGCCAGCAGTTCCGATCGAGGCAGGGGCTCCTACGAGCAGTACTTC.

This clonotype has more than one count but fewer than ten. The rearrangement uses TRBV4-3 and TRBJ1-1; TRBD1 aligns across 7 bases. This CDR3 region has 15 residues. The germline gives CDR1 LGHNA, CDR2 YSLEER. V was clipped by 2 bases and J by 5 bases; unmatched bases: 8. CDR3 in DNA: TGCGCCAGCAGCCAAACGAGACAGGGACGGACTGAAGCTTTCTTT. Translating gives CASSQTRQGRTEAFF.

This clonotype has a handful of counts. The CDR3 here is CASQTDPPPFF. CDR3 nucleotide sequence: TGTGCCAGCCAGACCGACCCTCCTCCTTTCTTT. V gene TRBV18 combines with J gene TRBJ1-1; D remains ambiguous. Per the germline V gene, CDR1 is KGHSH and CDR2 is LQKENI. V lost 8 bases to trimming and J lost 12 bases, with 16 bases between them. The CDR3 has 11 amino acids. Looking up the rest from reference TRBV18 and TRBJ1-1 gives the full variable domain: NAGVMQNPRHLVRRRGQEARLRCSPMKGHSHVYWYRQLPEEGLKFMVYLQKENIIDESGMPKERFSAEFPKEGPSILRIQQVVRGDSAAYFCASQTDPPPFFGQGTRLTVV.

The chain employs TRBV6-6 and TRBJ2-3; 7 bases are shared with TRBD2. CDR3 length: 13 amino acids. CDR1 MNHNY and CDR2 SVGAGI come from the germline V gene (reference sequence). The V gene end was trimmed by 9 bases and the J gene end by 6 bases; junction bases not matched to a gene: 9. The CDR3 protein is CASESGVHDTQYF. CDR3 DNA: TGTGCCAGTGAAAGCGGGGTTCATGATACGCAGTATTTT.

V gene TRBV10-3 combines with J gene TRBJ1-2; 10 positions agree with TRBD1. CDR3 length: 15 amino acids. The V gene end was trimmed by 3 bases and the J gene end by 3 bases; junction bases not matched to a gene: 4. The germline gives CDR1 ENHRY, CDR2 SYGVKD. This CDR3 is CAISEYGTGDYGYTF. The CDR3 coding sequence is TGTGCCATCAGTGAATACGGGACAGGGGACTATGGCTACACCTTC.

This clonotype was seen a handful of times. The chain uses TRBV10-3 and TRBJ1-1; D gene ambiguous. Germline-derived CDR1 and CDR2 are ENHRY and SYGVKD. The CDR3 consists of 14 residues. The ends were cut back, 5 bases at V and 7 bases at J, with 17 bases in the middle. In DNA, the CDR3 is TGTGCCATCAGTCCTGGACGGGTAGAAGGTGAAGCTTTCTTT. This gives the protein CAISPGRVEGEAFF.

The rearrangement links TRBV20-1 to TRBJ1-1, with D maybe TRBD1 (6 bases). V was trimmed by 8 bases and J by 0 bases, leaving 13 bases between them. The CDR3 totals 13 residues. Germline loops: CDR1 DFQATT, CDR2 SNEGSKA (reference sequence). CDR3 DNA: TGCAGTCCGTGGGACACGGTGAACACTGAAGCTTTCTTT. It yields the protein CSPWDTVNTEAFF.